The rows below give T cell receptor beta chains drawn from one sample of a study of blood T cells in healthy people across ages. TCRdb independently ran MiXCR on the 5' RACE reads; one entry per CDR3 protein. The table records about 560,000 distinct CDR3 sequences, roughly a quarter of them present only once. These data were also filed under a second study, of T cells of mothers and their children.

Sequenced sample: blood. These TCRs come from a boy younger than 10 in good health. CDR3s leave out the opening cysteine and the closing phenylalanine or tryptophan. The size entry is marked missing in some rows and otherwise reads once, few, many or a size class.

clone_size v_call cdr3_aa
- TRBV5-1 ASSQDRTYGYT
- TRBV6-4 ASSIGGAGYNEQF
few TRBV19 ASSTRGPEEQY
- TRBV5-1 ASSYRLQNTGELF
- TRBV4-3 ASSHGAAGVLDTQY
- TRBV7-9 ASTWGGGYSPLH
few TRBV27 ASRGGDYRQETQY
few TRBV3-1 ASRVGARETQY
few TRBV7-2 ASSSTSGGYQETQY
- TRBV11-1 ASSLYVNEQF
- TRBV3-1 ASSQDLTGGYEKLF
few TRBV20-1 SARGQRDYNEQF
few TRBV7-8 ASSLARRQGAYNEQF
- TRBV3-1 ASSHSTSGSGKTQY
- TRBV7-3 ASSLTIRGEAF
- TRBV12-3/TRBV12-4 ASGLRSYEQY
few TRBV19 ASSRGQGGPNQPQH
few TRBV14 ASSQLLAGWTQY
- TRBV20-1 SVPRDRTYEQY
- TRBV7-9 ASSLSDRQETQY
- TRBV5-1 ASSLEAGAYNEQF
- TRBV15 ATRTGGDQPQH
few TRBV13 ASSLGQLGNTEAF
- TRBV20-1 SAREGGVDYGYT
- TRBV7-8 ASSPMTAGETQY
- TRBV5-1 ARRGLRETQY
once TRBV29-1 SVVPGQGADEQY
few TRBV18 ASSPGLDQETQY
once TRBV7-2 ASSSSGGAFYEQF
- TRBV6-5 ASSYSRQGIGTDTQY
- TRBV4-2 ASSQEVVSGVRGEQF
- TRBV3-1 ASSQDPSSGTDTQY
once TRBV29-1 SVLQTGELF
- TRBV12-3/TRBV12-4 ASSSGTLGYT
few TRBV7-6 ASSLEAGVQPQH
- TRBV7-9 ASTPMGAGYT
- TRBV27 ASRTRGARTYSNQPQH
few TRBV20-1 SAPRGQGSPLH
- TRBV21-1 ASSKPQGQVYEQY
many TRBV20-1 SARKDEQF
few TRBV7-2 ASSLAAGLAGSYEQY
few TRBV6-6 ASSYPTGGNEKLF
- TRBV5-5 ASSYGQGNTGELF
few TRBV19 ASSSGQEGMSGGANVLT
- TRBV30 AWSVRLYSYEQY
few TRBV27 ASSLVFGGSGRTSSYNEQF
- TRBV7-2 ASSYAVLAGETQY
few TRBV29-1 SGATGANTEAF
- TRBV19 ASTRRGVTEAF
- TRBV2 ASSPGQVNYGYT
- TRBV4-3 ASSPGLAGPYEQY
- TRBV6-1 ASSSTGVGGYT
- TRBV5-1 ASSLAGVVAGETQY
- TRBV3-1 ASSQGASPGEQY
once TRBV27 ASSWSLDTGELF